This TCR beta chain stems from a study of T cell responses to AZD1222 COVID-19 vaccine. Profiling relied on immunoSEQ multiplex PCR, and the TCRdb table lists in-frame clones only, not all of them. This sample has just under 95,000 clones, with just over 90% found just once. This clone was observed a handful of times. V was trimmed by 0 bases and J by 1 base, leaving 10 bases between them. The CDR3 spans 16 residues. Germline loops: CDR1 KGHDR, CDR2 SFDVKD. This specimen was peripheral blood, taken on day 0 of AZD1222 vaccination. The source is an adult in good health. The V call is TRBV24-1, the J call TRBJ2-3; the D gene could be TRBD1 or TRBD2 (5 bases each). CDR3 residues: CATSDLWQGGTDTQYF. The CDR3 nucleotides read TGTGCCACCAGTGATTTGTGGCAGGGAGGCACAGATACGCAGTATTTT.